A single TCR beta chain is shown here with its context. Its antigen remains unidentified. This entry belongs to a study of shared clonotypes between healthy human individuals. Study conclusions and caveats: Non-shared clonotypes had lower generation probabilities than those shared by all four donors.

The data were produced by immunoSEQ multiplex PCR, yet TCRdb's version contains in-frame clones alone and is incomplete. The repertoire holds around 2,100,000 clones, with roughly 94% as singletons. CD45RO-negative, CCR7-selected cells formed the naive CD8 fraction, which excluded terminally differentiated effector memory CD45RA+ cells. V lost 7 bases and J lost 2, with 11 bases in between. Germline-derived CDR1 and CDR2 are MNHEY and SMNVEV (reference sequence). There are 13 residues in the CDR3. The TCR originated in a man in his late teens or twenties in good health. Sequenced material: naive CD8+ T cells sorted from blood. The rearrangement uses TRBV27 and TRBJ1-1; D is ambiguous. The CDR3: CASTQGRNTEAFF. CDR3 DNA: TGTGCCAGCACTCAAGGCCGAAACACTGAAGCTTTCTTT.